These T cell receptor beta chains were read from a single sample in a study of CXCR3-negative and CXCR3-positive naive CD8 T cells. TCRdb reprocessed the 5' RACE reads, keeping one entry per CDR3 protein, no DNA. The sample has about 50,000 distinct CDR3 sequences, and its top ten clones hold approximately 0.56%. The sequenced material came from naive CXCR3+ CD8+ T cells from blood. These receptors all come from a human donor in good health. Some clones in this sample may be carry-over from other donors' samples. The CDR3 runs from the conserved cysteine through the conserved F or W.

TRBJ1-1	TRBV29-1	CSVDGATEAFF
TRBJ2-7	TRBV6-2/TRBV6-3	CASCGGSSYEQYF
TRBJ2-3	TRBV7-3	CASSPSGGYTDTQYF
TRBJ2-1	TRBV19	CASSSRGVYNEQFF
TRBJ2-7	TRBV27	CASSSGTYSYEQYF
TRBJ1-2	TRBV9	CASSGTPPDGNYGCTF
TRBJ2-7	TRBV7-3	CASSLSEAGPQYF
TRBJ2-3	TRBV5-4	CASSSADTQYF
TRBJ1-2	TRBV4-1	CASSQGPEVEDGYTF
TRBJ2-7	TRBV10-3	CAISESPPGQGVYEQYF
TRBJ2-7	TRBV5-1	CASSLVGAYSYEQYF